The 8 T cell receptor beta chains reported below all come from one sample, sequenced in a study of CD8 T cells in ankylosing spondylitis. TCRdb re-analysed the 5' RACE reads in MiXCR, keeping a single row per CDR3 protein. This table has about 340,000 distinct CDR3 sequences, roughly 15% appearing once. The sequencing input was blood, either unsorted or a sorted T cell fraction (not recorded which). These receptors all come from a male donor with ankylosing spondylitis or in good health (not recorded which).

The rearrangement links TRBV7-9 to TRBJ2-2, with D maybe TRBD2 (6 bases). The CDR3 totals 15 residues. Trimming took off 3 bases at V and 3 bases at J, with 11 bases between the two ends. CDR1 is SEHNR, CDR2 FQNEAQ, per germline (reference sequence). CDR3 sequence reads: CASSLWGGDTGELFF. The CDR3 nucleotides are TGTGCCAGCAGCTTGTGGGGAGGCGACACCGGGGAGCTGTTTTTT.

This clonotype appeared a few times. The J gene is TRBJ2-5, the V gene TRBV6-5; perhaps TRBD2 as D (6 bases). This CDR3 contains 15 residues. Trimming stripped 0 bases from V and 7 bases from J, with 15 bases between. Germline values: CDR1 MNHEY, CDR2 SVGAGI. Here the CDR3 DNA reads TGTGCCAGCAGTTACTCGAAAGGGACTGGATGGACCCAGTACTTC. This codes for CASSYSKGTGWTQYF.

The V call is TRBV10-1, the J call TRBJ2-7, with 7 bases fitting TRBD1. From germline, CDR1 is WNHNN and CDR2 SYGVQD (reference sequence). The junction had 13 bases not matched to a gene; V was cut back by 6 bases and J by 5 bases. This CDR3 comprises 15 residues. In DNA, the CDR3 is TGCGCCAGCAGCTGGGGAGACAGGGACAAGAACGAGCAGTACTTC. Translating gives CASSWGDRDKNEQYF.

In this sample, this clonotype turned up many times. The junction shows a germline mismatch at one end, possibly a read error. Here the CDR3 DNA reads TGCGCCAGCAGCTTGCGTACCGGGAGCACAGATACGCAGTATTTT. Translation: CASSLRTGSTDTQYF. V usage is TRBV12-3 or TRBV12-4 and J usage is TRBJ2-3, with D uncertain. This CDR3 contains 15 residues.

V usage is TRBV6-1 and J usage is TRBJ2-1; 9 bases match TRBD2. V shed 2 bases, J shed 7 bases, and the junction held 3 bases outside the gene matches. Germline V gives CDR1 MNHNS, CDR2 SASEGT. This CDR3 region has 14 residues. The chain's CDR3 is CASSELAGLNEQFF. In DNA, the CDR3 is TGTGCCAGCAGTGAACTAGCGGGGCTGAATGAGCAGTTCTTC.

V and J are TRBV20-1 and TRBJ2-7, with D possibly matching TRBD2 (6 bases). Trimming pared 3 bases from V and 3 bases from J, leaving 9 bases between. The germline gives CDR1 DFQATT, CDR2 SNEGSKA (reference sequence). There are 12 residues in the CDR3. The CDR3 nucleotides are TGCAGTGCTAGCGGGAGAGGCTACGAGCAGTACTTC. This codes for CSASGRGYEQYF.

In its sample, this clonotype was seen a few times. The J gene is TRBJ1-1, the V gene TRBV10-3; no firm D call. This CDR3 spans 14 amino acids. CDR1 ENHRY and CDR2 SYGVKD come from the germline V gene. V gave up 3 bases and J gave up 6 bases, with 14 bases separating them. The CDR3 protein is CAISDPGKEAEAFF. As DNA, the CDR3 is TGTGCCATCAGTGATCCGGGAAAGGAGGCTGAAGCTTTCTTT.

The J gene is TRBJ2-5, the V gene TRBV12-3 or TRBV12-4; 12 positions agree with TRBD1. This CDR3 spans 15 amino acids. Losses at the gene ends were 3 bases for V and 5 bases for J; bases not matched to a gene: 4. The CDR3 here is CASSFGTGGAETQYF. The CDR3 DNA reads as TGTGCCAGCAGTTTTGGGACAGGGGGCGCGGAGACCCAGTACTTC.